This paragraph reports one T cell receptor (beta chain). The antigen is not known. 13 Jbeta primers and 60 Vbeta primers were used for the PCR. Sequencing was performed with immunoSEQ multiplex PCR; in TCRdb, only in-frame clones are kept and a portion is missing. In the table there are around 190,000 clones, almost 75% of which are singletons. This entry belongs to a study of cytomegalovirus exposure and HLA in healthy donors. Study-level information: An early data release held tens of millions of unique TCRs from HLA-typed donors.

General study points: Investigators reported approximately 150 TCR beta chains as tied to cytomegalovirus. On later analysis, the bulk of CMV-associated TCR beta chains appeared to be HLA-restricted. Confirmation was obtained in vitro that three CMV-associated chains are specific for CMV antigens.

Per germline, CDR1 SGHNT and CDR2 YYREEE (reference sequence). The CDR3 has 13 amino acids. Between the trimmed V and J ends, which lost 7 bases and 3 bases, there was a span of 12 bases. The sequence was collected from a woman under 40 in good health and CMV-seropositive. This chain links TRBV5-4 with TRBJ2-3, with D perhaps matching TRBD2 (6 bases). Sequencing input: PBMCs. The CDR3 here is CASELAGTDTQYF. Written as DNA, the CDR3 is TGTGCCAGCGAACTAGCAGGAACAGATACGCAGTATTTT.